In its sample, the clone carrying this T cell receptor beta chain was seen many times. Its matching antigen is unknown. This record comes from a study of T cells in Graves' hyperthyroidism and ophthalmopathy. Authors of the study amplified TCR beta CDR3 regions from RNA transcripts. Researchers ran a first-round RT-PCR on the TCR CDR3 using the HTBI primer set. TCRdb independently ran MiXCR on the multiplex PCR reads; one entry per CDR3 protein. The table has over 150,000 distinct CDR3 sequences, less than 20% seen once. Diagnosis of hyperthyroidism was new in patients aged 18 to 65, and its duration was under 2 months. Germline CDR1 reads MNHEY; CDR2 reads SMNVEV (reference sequence). CDR3 length: 14 amino acids. V gave up 1 base and J gave up 10 bases, with 11 bases separating them. Study-wide results and limits: Blood also carried most thyroid clonotypes expanded above 0.001.

This TCR derives from a woman between 45 and 60 years old with Graves' hyperthyroidism. The sample taken for sequencing was blood. This chain connects TRBV27 to TRBJ1-6; D uncertain. The CDR3 is CASSLLGRSSPLHF. The CDR3 nucleotides read TGTGCCAGCAGTTTATTAGGGCGGTCCTCACCCCTCCACTTT.